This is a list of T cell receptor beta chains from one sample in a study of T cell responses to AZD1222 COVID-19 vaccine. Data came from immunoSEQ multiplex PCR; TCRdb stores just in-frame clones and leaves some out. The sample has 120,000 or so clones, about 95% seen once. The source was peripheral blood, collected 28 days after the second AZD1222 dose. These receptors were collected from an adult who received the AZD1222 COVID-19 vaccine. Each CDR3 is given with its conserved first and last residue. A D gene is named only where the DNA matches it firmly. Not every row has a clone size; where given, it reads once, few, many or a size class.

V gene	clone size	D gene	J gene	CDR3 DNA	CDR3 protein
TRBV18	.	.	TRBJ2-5	TGTGCCAGCACTTACAGGTACCAAGAGACCCAGTACTTC	CASTYRYQETQYF
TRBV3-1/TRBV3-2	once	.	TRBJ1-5	TGTGCCAGCAGCCAAGGGCGCAATCAGCCCCAGCATTTT	CASSQGRNQPQHF
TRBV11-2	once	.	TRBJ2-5	TGTGCCAGCAGCTTAGCGAACTCCGCGGAGACCCAGTACTTC	CASSLANSAETQYF
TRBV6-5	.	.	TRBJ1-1	TGTGCCAGCAGTTCCGACGGGGCAGGGGAGACTGAAGCTTTCTTT	CASSSDGAGETEAFF
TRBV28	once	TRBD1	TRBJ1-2	TGTGCCAGCAGTTTAGACAGGGGGAGAGTTTACGGCTACACCTTC	CASSLDRGRVYGYTF
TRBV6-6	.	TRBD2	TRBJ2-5	TGTGCCAGCAGTTACGGCGGGGGGCAGGAGACCCAGTACTTC	CASSYGGGQETQYF
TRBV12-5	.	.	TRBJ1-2	TGTGCTAGTGGTTTGGGTCCCGCGGTTCGGTATGGCTACACCTTC	CASGLGPAVRYGYTF
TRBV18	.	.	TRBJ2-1	TGTGCCAGCTCAACACTCAATGAGCAGTTCTTC	CASSTLNEQFF
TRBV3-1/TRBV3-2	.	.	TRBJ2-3	TGTGCCAGCAGCCAAGGGGGTTTCACAGATACGCAGTATTTT	CASSQGGFTDTQYF
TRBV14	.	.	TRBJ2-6	TGTGCCCGCAGCCAAGGGGGGGGACTGTTCTCTGGGGCCAACGTCCTGACTTTC	CARSQGGGLFSGANVLTF
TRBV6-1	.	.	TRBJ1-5	TGTGCCAGCAGTGAATGGGGTCCTGGCAATCAGCCCCAGCATTTT	CASSEWGPGNQPQHF
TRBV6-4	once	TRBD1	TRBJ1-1	TGTGCCAGCAGGAAAACAGGGGGCACTGAAGCTTTCTTT	CASRKTGGTEAFF
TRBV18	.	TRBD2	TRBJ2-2	TGTGCCAGCTCACCCACTAGCGGGGGGGCCACCGGGGAGCTGTTTTTT	CASSPTSGGATGELFF
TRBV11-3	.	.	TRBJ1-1	TGTGCCAGCAGCTTAGTTGCGGACACTGAAGCTTTCTTT	CASSLVADTEAFF
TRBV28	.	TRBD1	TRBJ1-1	TGTGCCAGCAGTTCTCAGGGGGACACTGAAGCTTTCTTT	CASSSQGDTEAFF
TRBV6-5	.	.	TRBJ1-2	TGTGCCAGCAGTTGGCTGGGGGGGAGGACTAACTATGGCTACACCTTC	CASSWLGGRTNYGYTF
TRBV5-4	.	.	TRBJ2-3	TGTGCCAGCAGCTTCCAAATGGAAGCAGATACGCAGTATTTT	CASSFQMEADTQYF
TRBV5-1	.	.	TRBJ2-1	TGCGCCAGCAGCTTGGCGGGATCAAACAATGAGCAGTTCTTC	CASSLAGSNNEQFF
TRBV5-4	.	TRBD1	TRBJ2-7	TGTGCCAGCGGGGGGGAATCGGACAGGGGAAAGCGCGAGCAGTACTTC	CASGGESDRGKREQYF
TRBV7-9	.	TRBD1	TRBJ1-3	TGTGCCAGCAGCTTAATGGGGACAGGGGGCATGAACACCATATATTTT	CASSLMGTGGMNTIYF
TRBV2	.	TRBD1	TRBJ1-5	TGTGCCAGCAGTGGCACAGGGGCTATCCAGCATTTT	CASSGTGAIQHF
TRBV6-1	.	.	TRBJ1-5	TGTGCCAGCAGTGAAGCCCAATGGGGCAATCAGCCCCAGCATTTT	CASSEAQWGNQPQHF
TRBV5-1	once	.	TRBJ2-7	TGCGCCAGCAGCTACCACAACTCCTACGAGCAGTACTTC	CASSYHNSYEQYF
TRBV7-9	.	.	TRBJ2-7	TGTGCCAGCAGCCCAGGATTTGGGGGCCCCTACGAGCAGTACTTC	CASSPGFGGPYEQYF
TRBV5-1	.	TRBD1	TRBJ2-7	TGCGCCAGCAGCTTGGAGGGACAGTTCTACGAGCAGTACTTC	CASSLEGQFYEQYF
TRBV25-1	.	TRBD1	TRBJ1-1	TGTGCCAGCAGTGATTCGGCACGCGGACAGGGGAACACTGAAGCTTTCTTT	CASSDSARGQGNTEAFF
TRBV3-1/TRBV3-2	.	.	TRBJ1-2	TGTGCCAGCAGCCAAGATGACTATGGCTACACCTTC	CASSQDDYGYTF
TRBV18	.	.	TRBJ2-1	TGTGCCAGCTCACCACCCCAGGGCTACAATGAGCAGTTCTTC	CASSPPQGYNEQFF
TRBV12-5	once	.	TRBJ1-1	TGTGCTAGTGGTTTGGTAGAGGGGTCTGAAGCTTTCTTT	CASGLVEGSEAFF
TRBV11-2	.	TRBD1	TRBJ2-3	TGTGCCAGCAGCCCCAGGACAGGGGTGGGCGATACGCAGTATTTT	CASSPRTGVGDTQYF
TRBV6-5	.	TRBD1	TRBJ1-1	TGTGCCAGCAATAACAGGGGGGTGAACACTGAAGCTTTCTTT	CASNNRGVNTEAFF
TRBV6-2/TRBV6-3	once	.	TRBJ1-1	TGTGCCAGCAGTTACTCCCTTGTCACTGAAGCTTTCTTT	CASSYSLVTEAFF
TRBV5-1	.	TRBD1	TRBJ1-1	TGCGCCAGCAGCCCCGTAGACAGGGGATTAATGAACACTGAAGCTTTCTTT	CASSPVDRGLMNTEAFF
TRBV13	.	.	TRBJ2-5	TGTGCCAGCAGCCCAGGGGAGGCTGACTCGGGGATGGAGACCCAGTACTTC	CASSPGEADSGMETQYF
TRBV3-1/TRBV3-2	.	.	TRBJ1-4	TGTGCCAGCAGCCAAGGGTCACACAATGAAAAACTGTTTTTT	CASSQGSHNEKLFF
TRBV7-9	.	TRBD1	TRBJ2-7	TGTGCCAGCAGCTTAACTCCTGGGACAGGGAATTACGAGCAGTACTTC	CASSLTPGTGNYEQYF